In its sample, the clone carrying this TCR beta chain ranks as large. This sample stems from a study of metastatic and nonmetastatic thyroid tumors. Looking at the study overall: The authors compared repertoires across blood and tumor or nodule tissue from malignant and benign thyroid patients.

The germline V gene encodes CDR1 LNHDA and CDR2 SQIVND (reference sequence). V trimming: 11 bases; J trimming: 1 base; junction bases outside the gene matches: 9. CDR3 size: 14 residues. Per the study methods: To classify distant metastasis in papillary thyroid cancer, a model was built from CDR3 differences across clinicopathological groups. TCRdb reanalyzed the PCR reads with MiXCR. TCRdb's processing, not the authors' own work, is the source of the V and J calls. The table shows approximately 40,000 clones, with 10% to 12% occurring only once. Thyroid surgery had not been preceded by any treatment in any patient.

The V and J genes are TRBV19 and TRBJ1-1, with 8 bases that match TRBD1. Sequencing was carried out using blood. The TCR was taken from a female donor with papillary thyroid cancer or a benign thyroid nodule (not recorded which). Some clones in this sample may be carry-over from other donors' samples. CDR3 loop: CAARNRGGNTEAFF. CDR3 sequence (DNA): TGTGCCGCAAGAAACAGGGGGGGGAACACTGAAGCTTTCTTT.